The 21 T cell receptor beta chains below were found in one sample sequenced in a study of T cells after yellow fever vaccination. A single record per CDR3 protein comes from TCRdb applying MiXCR to the 5' RACE reads. The sample holds hundreds of thousands of distinct CDR3 sequences; roughly an eighth are singletons and the top ten take approximately 15%. The sequenced sample was PBMCs, obtained on the day of the yellow fever booster vaccination. The receptors shown here come from a man younger than 40 who received the YFV17D yellow fever vaccine.

In its sample, this clonotype was seen a few times. V and J are TRBV20-1 and TRBJ1-2, with D tentatively TRBD1 (5 bases). The V end was cut by 4 bases, the J end by 2 bases, with 14 bases between. The CDR3 contains 14 residues. CDR1 and CDR2 (germline): DFQATT, SNEGSKA (reference sequence). DNA of the CDR3: TGCAGTGCTACTCCAGCGGGGGGGAACTATGGCTACACCTTC. Protein: CSATPAGGNYGYTF.

This clonotype was picked up a small number of times. This chain uses TRBV20-1 with TRBJ2-2; TRBD2 matches at 9 bases. Germline CDR1 reads DFQATT; CDR2 reads SNEGSKA (reference sequence). With 6 bases clipped from V and 5 bases from J, the junction kept 10 bases outside the gene matches. The CDR3 totals 15 residues. Here the CDR3 DNA reads TGCAGTGCGGGGGGTCCTAGCGGGGAGACCGGGGAGCTGTTTTTT. It codes for CSAGGPSGETGELFF.

The chain couples TRBV10-3 to TRBJ2-6, with 7 bases fitting TRBD1. Unmatched junction bases numbered 10, after V lost 5 bases and J lost 3 bases. Germline V gene data show CDR1 as ENHRY and CDR2 as SYGVKD. The CDR3 covers 17 residues. This CDR3 reads CAISNSGGWNGANVLTF. Written as DNA, the CDR3 is TGTGCCATCAGTAACTCAGGGGGTTGGAATGGGGCCAACGTCCTGACTTTC.

This clonotype was picked up many times. The chain employs TRBV28 and TRBJ2-1; 10 positions match TRBD2. The CDR3 is made up of 15 amino acids. The ends lost 6 bases at V and 8 bases at J; junction bases unmatched: 10. The V gene's germline CDR1 is MDHEN and CDR2 SYDVKM. This chain's CDR3 is CASRQGLAGVDEQFF. For the CDR3, the DNA is TGTGCCAGCAGACAAGGGCTAGCGGGAGTCGATGAGCAGTTCTTC.

This clonotype was picked up a small number of times. The V and J genes are TRBV4-2 and TRBJ1-5; possibly TRBD1 for D (6 bases). Germline V lookup: CDR1 LGHNA, CDR2 YNFKEQ. The CDR3 spans 15 residues. The V end lost 1 base, the J end lost 7 bases, and 14 bases lay between the germline ends. The CDR3 loop reads CASSQAQSGDQPQHF. The CDR3 nucleotides are TGTGCCAGCAGCCAAGCACAATCAGGGGACCAGCCCCAGCATTTT.

This clonotype has a handful of counts. The chain employs TRBV4-3 and TRBJ2-7; 8 bases are shared with TRBD2. V gave up 1 base and J gave up 4 bases; unmatched junction bases: 9. Germline values: CDR1 LGHNA, CDR2 YSLEER. The CDR3 totals 16 residues. The CDR3 coding sequence is TGCGCCAGCAGCCAAGTAGTTAGCGGGATGATGTACGAGCAGTACTTC. Encoded protein: CASSQVVSGMMYEQYF.

DNA of the CDR3: TGTGCCATCAGTGTCGGGATCCCAAGCACAGATACGCAGTATTTT. This codes for CAISVGIPSTDTQYF. The rearrangement joins TRBV10-3 to TRBJ2-3; D may be TRBD2 (5 bases). The V end lost 4 bases, the J end lost 0 bases, and 11 bases lay between the germline ends. CDR1 is ENHRY, CDR2 SYGVKD, per germline. CDR3 length: 15 amino acids.

The chain joins TRBV18 to TRBJ1-6, with D unclear. This CDR3 is 13 amino acids long. Germline loops: CDR1 KGHSH, CDR2 LQKENI. V dropped 3 bases and J dropped 8 bases, with 8 bases sitting between them. CDR3 region: CASSPIRDSPLHF. The CDR3 DNA is TGTGCCAGCTCACCCATCAGAGATTCACCCCTCCACTTT.

The chain recombines TRBV5-1 with TRBJ2-7; 7 nucleotides agree with TRBD2. The CDR3 covers 13 residues. Germline CDR1 SGHRS, CDR2 YFSETQ. V was clipped by 2 bases and J by 6 bases; unmatched bases: 5. The CDR3 spells CASSFVGGLEQYF. CDR3 nucleotide sequence: TGCGCCAGCAGCTTCGTGGGAGGGCTCGAGCAGTACTTC.

This clonotype was observed at least ten times. The V call is TRBV20-1, the J call TRBJ2-1, with unresolved D. This CDR3 is built from 10 residues. Germline V gives CDR1 DFQATT, CDR2 SNEGSKA (reference sequence). Trimming took off 6 bases at V and 3 bases at J, with 3 bases between the two ends. CDR3 nucleotides: TGCAGTGCCCACTACAATGAGCAGTTCTTC. Its translation is CSAHYNEQFF.

This clonotype has just a few counts. This chain joins TRBV6-1 and TRBJ2-7, with D possibly matching TRBD2 (5 bases). Germline CDR1 and CDR2: MNHNS and SASEGT. This CDR3 is 18 amino acids long. Between the trimmed V and J ends, which lost 6 bases and 0 bases, there was a span of 24 bases. The CDR3 protein is CASSPRVGRRTSSYEQYF. The CDR3 DNA sequence: TGTGCCAGCAGCCCCCGGGTCGGTCGGAGGACGAGCTCCTACGAGCAGTACTTC.

The CDR3 loop reads CATTGGTDQPQHF. In DNA form, the CDR3 reads TGTGCCACCACCGGTGGAACCGATCAGCCCCAGCATTTT. This rearrangement joins TRBV10-3 to TRBJ1-5; unclear D gene. CDR3 length: 13 amino acids. Deletions cut 10 bases from V and 5 bases from J, with 15 bases between. The germline V gene has CDR1 ENHRY and CDR2 SYGVKD.

This clonotype has only a few counts. The chain couples TRBV12-3 or TRBV12-4 to TRBJ2-1, with 11 bases matching TRBD2. The V segment lost 7 bases and the J segment 4 bases; nucleotides outside the gene matches: 6. The CDR3 is 15 residues long. The CDR3 bases are TGTGCCAGCAATCTACTAGCGGGAGCGTACAATGAGCAGTTCTTC. Translated, it gives CASNLLAGAYNEQFF.

V gene TRBV20-1 combines with J gene TRBJ1-5; 7 nucleotides line up with TRBD1. V lost 6 bases, J lost 3 bases, and 8 bases stayed unmatched. Germline V gene lookup returns CDR1 DFQATT and CDR2 SNEGSKA (reference sequence). The CDR3 has 14 residues. The DNA for the CDR3 is TGCAGTGCCTGGGGACAGCTCTACAATCAGCCCCAGCATTTT. Translation: CSAWGQLYNQPQHF.

This clonotype has a count of ten or more. This chain uses TRBV25-1 with TRBJ2-7; D may be TRBD1 (6 bases). Trimming pared 1 base from V and 4 bases from J, leaving 11 bases between. CDR3 size: 14 residues. Germline CDR1 and CDR2: MGHDK and SYGVNS. This CDR3 is CASSELGAQYEQYF. The CDR3 bases are TGTGCCAGCAGTGAATTGGGGGCACAGTACGAGCAGTACTTC.

This clonotype was observed many times. V usage is TRBV24-1 and J usage is TRBJ2-5; D not resolved. Per the germline V gene, CDR1 is KGHDR and CDR2 is SFDVKD. The germline V and J ends were trimmed by 9 bases and 0 bases, with 7 bases remaining between them. This CDR3 is 12 amino acids long. Here the CDR3 reads CATGRDQETQYF. CDR3 nucleotides: TGTGCCACCGGACGGGACCAAGAGACCCAGTACTTC.

This clonotype occurred a few times. The chain uses TRBV12-3 or TRBV12-4 and TRBJ2-1, with D maybe TRBD1 (7 bases). V was cut by 7 bases and J by 7 bases, with 14 bases left in between. This CDR3 region has 13 residues. As DNA, the CDR3 is TGTGCCAGCAACGCCCAGGGGGGAAATGAGCAGTTCTTC. Translated: CASNAQGGNEQFF.

The rearrangement joins TRBV18 to TRBJ2-7, with 14 bases identical to TRBD2. The CDR3 is made up of 16 amino acids. V shed 2 bases, J shed 9 bases, and the junction held 9 bases outside the gene matches. CDR1 and CDR2 from the germline V gene are KGHSH and LQKENI. As DNA, the CDR3 is TGTGCCAGCTCACCAACGGGACTAGCGGGAGAAGTTTTGCAGTACTTC. It codes for CASSPTGLAGEVLQYF.

This clonotype was recorded at least ten times. The genes are TRBV5-1 and TRBJ2-3, with a tentative D call TRBD1 (5 bases). The CDR3 is 15 amino acids. CDR1 is SGHRS, CDR2 YFSETQ, per germline. The ends were cut back, 1 base at V and 5 bases at J, with 14 bases in the middle. The CDR3 sequence: CASSLRPGWGDTQYF. The CDR3, as DNA: TGCGCCAGCAGCTTGCGGCCAGGGTGGGGAGATACGCAGTATTTT.

The chain recombines TRBV18 with TRBJ2-1, with D perhaps matching TRBD2 (6 bases). V lost 3 bases, J lost 1 base, and 13 bases lay in between. This CDR3 has 16 residues. Germline lookup yields CDR1 KGHSH and CDR2 LQKENI. The CDR3 DNA sequence: TGTGCCAGCTCACCGGGACTTACTCTATCCTACAATGAGCAGTTCTTC. Protein product: CASSPGLTLSYNEQFF.

The genes are TRBV18 and TRBJ2-1, with 11 bases matching TRBD2. CDR3 length equals 16 residues. Unmatched junction bases numbered 6, after V lost 3 bases and J lost 5 bases. Germline-derived CDR1 and CDR2 are KGHSH and LQKENI. The CDR3 sequence: CASSPPGTSGHNEQFF. CDR3 nucleotides: TGTGCCAGCTCACCCCCCGGGACTAGCGGCCACAATGAGCAGTTCTTC.